A single sample is the source of the 19 T cell receptor beta chains below, sequenced in a study of cytomegalovirus exposure and HLA in healthy donors. PCR used 60 Vbeta primers and 13 Jbeta primers. Sequenced by immunoSEQ multiplex PCR; TCRdb stores in-frame clones only, minus some. The sample has a few hundred thousand clones, over 75% seen once; the top ten hold 1.5% to 2%. The specimen was PBMCs. The receptor source for this set is a man aged 18 to 35 in good health and CMV-seronegative.

The table lists this clone with a few counts. The V call is TRBV6-4, the J call TRBJ2-1, with 10 bases fitting TRBD2. With 2 bases clipped from V and 7 bases from J, the junction kept 5 bases outside the gene matches. The CDR3 runs to 15 residues. Per germline, CDR1 MRHNA and CDR2 SNTAGT. The CDR3 nucleotides read TGTGCCAGCAGTGACGCTAGCGGGGGTTCGAATGAGCAGTTCTTC. Amino acids: CASSDASGGSNEQFF.

The chain carries TRBV18 and TRBJ1-6, with a weak D call TRBD1 (5 bases). Trimming removed 4 bases at V and 6 bases at J, with 7 bases between. The CDR3 contains 13 residues. In germline, CDR1 is KGHSH, CDR2 LQKENI. The CDR3, as DNA: TGTGCCAGCTCACAGGGGCTTAATTCACCCCTCCACTTT. Encoded protein: CASSQGLNSPLHF.

This chain joins TRBV5-1 and TRBJ2-7, with D maybe TRBD2 (5 bases). The V end was cut by 1 base, the J end by 0 bases, with 11 bases between. Germline CDR1 reads SGHRS; CDR2 reads YFSETQ. There are 15 residues in the CDR3. The CDR3 region is CASSLTGTSSYEQYF. The CDR3 nucleotides are TGCGCCAGCAGCTTGACCGGTACTAGCTCCTACGAGCAGTACTTC.

The chain couples TRBV6-1 to TRBJ2-3; TRBD2 agrees at 7 bases. The CDR3 sequence is 15 residues long. In germline, CDR1 is MNHNS, CDR2 SASEGT. V lost 7 bases and J lost 2; bases outside the gene matches: 9. This CDR3 is CASKRREFNTDTQYF. CDR3 DNA sequence: TGTGCCAGCAAGAGGCGGGAGTTCAACACAGATACGCAGTATTTT.

The table lists this clone with a few counts. The V and J genes are TRBV19 and TRBJ1-2; the match to TRBD1 covers 9 bases. CDR3 length equals 12 residues. Germline V gene sequence: CDR1 LNHDA, CDR2 SQIVND (reference sequence). Trimming cost V 8 bases and J 6 bases; bases outside gene matches: 4. The CDR3 here is CASGGTGHGYTF. CDR3 DNA: TGTGCCAGTGGTGGGACAGGGCATGGCTACACCTTC.

The rearrangement joins TRBV4-3 to TRBJ2-3; TRBD2 aligns across 7 bases. The CDR3 length is 14 residues. Unmatched junction bases numbered 2, after V lost 3 bases and J lost 2 bases. Germline CDR1 LGHNA, CDR2 YSLEER. CDR3: CASSQGTTTDTQYF. The DNA of the CDR3 is TGCGCCAGCAGCCAGGGGACTACCACAGATACGCAGTATTTT.

This chain joins TRBV6-1 and TRBJ2-1; maybe TRBD2 (5 bases). The germline V gene encodes CDR1 MNHNS and CDR2 SASEGT. The CDR3 has 13 amino acids. V was shortened by 8 bases and J by 5 bases, with 13 bases between the two germline ends. Here the CDR3 DNA reads TGTGCCAGCGTGCCGGGGTCGGACAATGAGCAGTTCTTC. Encoded protein: CASVPGSDNEQFF.

This clone was observed a few times. The chain has TRBV7-2 and TRBJ1-2; TRBD1 matches 8 bases. With V trimmed by 0 bases and J by 13 bases, 7 bases remained unmatched. The CDR3 is 13 amino acids. Germline CDR1 reads SGHTA; CDR2 reads FQGNSA. The CDR3 coding sequence is TGTGCCAGCAGCTTAGCGGGGACAGGATACCTCACCTTC. It translates to CASSLAGTGYLTF.

The chain joins TRBV10-3 to TRBJ2-5; the D is unclear. CDR3 length: 13 amino acids. Germline CDR1 reads ENHRY; CDR2 reads SYGVKD. Trimming left V 8 bases short and J 1 base short, with 11 bases between. In DNA form, the CDR3 reads TGTGCCATCGGGCCAGGTAGCCAAGAGACCCAGTACTTC. This gives the protein CAIGPGSQETQYF.

The chain joins TRBV19 to TRBJ2-7; a possible D gene is TRBD1 (5 bases). The CDR3 runs to 15 residues. V dropped 4 bases and J dropped 0 bases, with 13 bases sitting between them. Per the germline V gene, CDR1 is LNHDA and CDR2 is SQIVND (reference sequence). The CDR3 DNA follows: TGTGCCAGTAGTAAGACAGATCCTAGCTCCTACGAGCAGTACTTC. Translation gives CASSKTDPSSYEQYF.

This chain uses TRBV29-1 with TRBJ1-1, with D tentatively TRBD1 (5 bases). This CDR3 spans 15 amino acids. Per the germline V gene, CDR1 is SQVTM and CDR2 is ANQGSEA. V lost 6 bases, J lost 0 bases, and 17 bases lay in between. Here the CDR3 reads CSVAVVGRLNTEAFF. The CDR3 nucleotides read TGCAGCGTGGCGGTCGTGGGGCGTCTGAACACTGAAGCTTTCTTT.

The J gene is TRBJ1-1, the V gene TRBV7-8; D unresolved. This CDR3 region has 13 residues. CDR1 SGHVS and CDR2 FQNEAQ come from the germline V gene. V lost 8 bases, J lost 3 bases, and 13 bases lay in between. CDR3 in DNA: TGTGCCAGCTTCCGCCAGGAGGACACTGAAGCTTTCTTT. The encoded protein is CASFRQEDTEAFF.

This sequence joins TRBV10-3 and TRBJ2-7; maybe TRBD2 (6 bases). Trimming stripped 11 bases from V and 5 bases from J, with 16 bases between. The CDR3 runs to 12 residues. Germline-derived CDR1 and CDR2 are ENHRY and SYGVKD. The chain's CDR3 is CASLREPDEQYF. In DNA form, the CDR3 reads TGTGCCTCTCTCCGGGAGCCCGACGAGCAGTACTTC.

V and J are TRBV5-4 and TRBJ1-2; D not resolved. The CDR3 runs 15 residues. CDR1 SGHNT and CDR2 YYREEE come from the germline V gene (reference sequence). V was pared by 0 bases and J by 0 bases, with 9 bases between. This CDR3 is CASSLERVANYGYTF. In DNA form, the CDR3 reads TGTGCCAGCAGCTTGGAGAGGGTAGCTAACTATGGCTACACCTTC.

Remarks on this clone: Germline is not matched at one junction end, which may reflect a read error. The gene calls are TRBV19 and TRBJ2-1; possibly TRBD2 for D (5 bases). CDR1 is LNHDA and CDR2 is SQIVND in the germline V gene (reference sequence). The CDR3 is made up of 15 amino acids. The CDR3 coding sequence is TGTGCCAGTACACTAGACGATAGCTCCTACAATGAGCTGTTCTTC. Translation gives CASTLDDSSYNELFF.

The chain uses TRBV4-1 and TRBJ1-4; 8 positions match TRBD1. This CDR3 spans 16 amino acids. The V gene's germline CDR1 is MGHRA and CDR2 YSYEKL. V dropped 4 bases and J dropped 6; count of bases not matched to a gene: 10. In DNA, the CDR3 is TGCGCCAGCAGCCCCGTGGGACAGGATGTGGATGAAAAACTGTTTTTT. Its translation: CASSPVGQDVDEKLFF.

The chain is built from TRBV6-1 and TRBJ2-5; 12 bases align to TRBD2. The CDR3 extends over 19 amino acids. Germline CDR1 is MNHNS and CDR2 is SASEGT. The V segment lost 1 base and the J segment 3 bases; nucleotides outside the gene matches: 12. The CDR3 coding sequence is TGTGCCAGCAGTGAAGGTGGGCTAGCGGGAGGGCACAACGAAGAGACCCAGTACTTC. It translates to CASSEGGLAGGHNEETQYF.

This chain connects TRBV7-6 to TRBJ1-4; 9 positions match TRBD1. V was pared by 4 bases and J by 8 bases, with 11 bases of the junction left unmatched. CDR3 length: 16 residues. From germline, CDR1 is SGHVS and CDR2 FNYEAQ. CDR3 DNA: TGTGCCAGCAGCTCAACTTCCGGGACAGGGCGCGAAAAACTGTTTTTT. Its translation is CASSSTSGTGREKLFF.

The CDR3 sequence is CASSLRTEQYF. As DNA, the CDR3 is TGTGCCAGCAGCTTGAGGACAGAGCAGTACTTC. The chain employs TRBV5-6 and TRBJ2-7; D is perhaps TRBD1 (5 bases). The CDR3 sequence is 11 residues long. Germline values: CDR1 SGHDT, CDR2 YYEEEE. The V and J ends lost 1 base and 7 bases respectively, with 6 bases between them.